Listed below are T cell receptor beta chains from one sample, sequenced in a study of beta chain features in type 1 diabetes. The assay was immunoSEQ multiplex PCR, and TCRdb's table has in-frame clones only and misses some. The profile shows roughly 240,000 clones, more than 65% of them singletons. Sequencing used naive CD4+ T cells from blood. These receptors were collected from a man aged 25 to 40 in good health. Both conserved end residues are part of each CDR3. The D gene is left open where the match is weak. Only some rows state a clone size, as once, few, many or a class for expanded clones.

TRBJ2-2	-	-	TRBV7-9	TGTGCCAGCAGCCCACAGGGACGGCATACCGGGGAGCTGTTTTTT	CASSPQGRHTGELFF
TRBJ2-2	-	-	TRBV30	TGTGCCTGGGAACAGGGATTCGGGGAGCTGTTTTTT	CAWEQGFGELFF
TRBJ1-1	-	-	TRBV30	TGTGCCTGGAGTGTTTTAGGTACTGAAGCTTTCTTT	CAWSVLGTEAFF
TRBJ1-1	-	-	TRBV30	TGTGCCTCAGCGTGGGGAAACACTGAAGCTTTCTTT	CASAWGNTEAFF
TRBJ1-5	-	-	TRBV15	TGTGCCACCAGCGGAATGTCAGGGGGCAATCAGCCCCAGCATTTT	CATSGMSGGNQPQHF
TRBJ2-1	TRBD2	-	TRBV5-4	TGTGCCAGCAGTAGCGGGAGGGCTGCCTACAATGAGCAGTTCTTC	CASSSGRAAYNEQFF
TRBJ2-1	-	few	TRBV30	TGTGCCTGGAGTGTACGGGGTGAGCAGTTCTTC	CAWSVRGEQFF
TRBJ2-7	-	-	TRBV21-1	TGTGCCAGCAGCAACCCCCAGGGCTTCTACGAGCAGTACTTC	CASSNPQGFYEQYF
TRBJ2-5	-	-	TRBV7-2	TGTGCCAGCAGCCGCCTGACTAGAGGAGCGGAGACCCAGTACTTC	CASSRLTRGAETQYF
TRBJ2-3	-	few	TRBV30	TGTGCCTGGATCTCAGGGACAAGAGATACGCAGTATTTT	CAWISGTRDTQYF
TRBJ2-3	TRBD2	-	TRBV7-2	TGTGCCAGCAGCTGGACTAGCGGCCGCACAGATACGCAGTATTTT	CASSWTSGRTDTQYF
TRBJ2-3	-	-	TRBV30	TGTGCCTGGAGAGAGACAGTCACAGATACGCAGTATTTT	CAWRETVTDTQYF
TRBJ1-5	-	-	TRBV2	TGTGCCAGCAGTGACAGGGTTAGCAATCAGCCCCAGCATTTT	CASSDRVSNQPQHF
TRBJ2-3	TRBD2	-	TRBV30	TGTGCCTGGAGCGCGGGAGCAGATACGCAGTATTTT	CAWSAGADTQYF
TRBJ2-1	-	-	TRBV29-1	TGCAGCGTGACGGTGGGGACACGGACCTACAATGAGCAGTTCTTC	CSVTVGTRTYNEQFF
TRBJ2-1	-	few	TRBV12-5	TGTGCTAGTGGTTTCGGACAAAACAATGAGCAGTTCTTC	CASGFGQNNEQFF
TRBJ2-1	-	-	TRBV29-1	TGCAGCGCTCAACAGAGCGAGGATGAGCAGTTCTTC	CSAQQSEDEQFF
TRBJ2-1	TRBD1	-	TRBV18	TGTGCCAGCTCACCACTTCAGACAGGGACAAGCTCCTACAATGAGCAGTTCTTC	CASSPLQTGTSSYNEQFF
TRBJ2-1	-	-	TRBV30	TGTGCCTGGAGTGTAGGGAACGCCCAAAAGCAGTTCTTC	CAWSVGNAQKQFF
TRBJ2-2	-	-	TRBV27	TGTGCCAGCACCCAAGAGCGGCCGTGGGCCGGGGAGCTGTTTTTT	CASTQERPWAGELFF
TRBJ2-5	-	-	TRBV2	TGTGCCAGCAGTGATACAGGGTGGGTTCAAGAGACCCAGTACTTC	CASSDTGWVQETQYF
TRBJ1-2	-	-	TRBV14	TGTGCCAGCAGCCAGGGCTACTATGGCTACACCTTC	CASSQGYYGYTF
TRBJ2-1	-	few	TRBV7-9	TGTGCCAGCAGCTTACGACAGTACAATGAGCAGTTCTTC	CASSLRQYNEQFF
TRBJ2-1	-	-	TRBV7-2	TGTGCCAGCAGCTTGCGTGGGGGCGAGCAGTTCTTC	CASSLRGGEQFF
TRBJ2-5	TRBD1	-	TRBV2	TGTGCCAGCAGTGAAGTTTCCGGACAGGGAAAAGAGACCCAGTACTTC	CASSEVSGQGKETQYF
TRBJ2-6	TRBD1	-	TRBV9	TGTGCCAGCAGCGTCGCAGGAAGGACAGGGGATCCTGGGGCCAACGTCCTGACTTTC	CASSVAGRTGDPGANVLTF
TRBJ1-1	-	-	TRBV4-3	TGCGCCAGCAGCCCCACAGCGAGGGACACTGAAGCTTTCTTT	CASSPTARDTEAFF
TRBJ1-5	-	-	TRBV29-1	TGCAGCGTCGGAGTAGGAGATCAGCCCCAGCATTTT	CSVGVGDQPQHF
TRBJ2-2	-	-	TRBV30	TGTGCCTGGAGTCTCAGACGGGAGCTGTTTTTT	CAWSLRRELFF
TRBJ2-7	-	-	TRBV29-1	TGCAGCGCTTGGGACCGCCACTCCTACGAGCAGTACTTC	CSAWDRHSYEQYF
TRBJ2-7	TRBD1	-	TRBV30	TGTGCCTGGAGTGAACAGGGGGCTAAGACGCGGCAGTACTTC	CAWSEQGAKTRQYF
TRBJ2-1	TRBD1	once	TRBV5-4	TGTGCCAGCAGCAGGGACAGGGGCGGAGAGCAGTTCTTC	CASSRDRGGEQFF
TRBJ2-1	-	few	TRBV29-1	TGCAGCGCTGAGACAGCAAGCTCCTACAATGAGCAGTTCTTC	CSAETASSYNEQFF
TRBJ2-7	TRBD1	-	TRBV30	TGTGCCTGGAACCCGTACAGGGGCGAGCAGTACTTC	CAWNPYRGEQYF
TRBJ2-1	TRBD2	-	TRBV30	TGTGCCTGGAGTCGGAATAGCGGGAATGAGCAGTTCTTC	CAWSRNSGNEQFF
TRBJ2-3	-	once	TRBV5-1	TGCGCCAGCAGCCTCTCGCGTAGTAGGGATACGCAGTATTTT	CASSLSRSRDTQYF
TRBJ2-1	-	-	TRBV30	TGTGCCTGGAGCTACAGTAATGAGCAGTTCTTC	CAWSYSNEQFF
TRBJ2-5	-	once	TRBV6-5	TGTGCCAGCAGTTACTCGGGGTCAGGGCCGGAGACCCAGTACTTC	CASSYSGSGPETQYF
TRBJ2-4	-	-	TRBV30	TGTGCCTGGAGGGCCAAAAACATTCAGTACTTC	CAWRAKNIQYF
TRBJ1-5	-	-	TRBV6-5	TGTGCCAGCAGTTACTCTAACACGGGATCCCAGCATTTT	CASSYSNTGSQHF
TRBJ2-1	-	-	TRBV28	TGTGCCAGCAGTTCCCCGGGGGACTACAATGAGCAGTTCTTC	CASSSPGDYNEQFF
TRBJ1-1	TRBD1	-	TRBV25-1	TGTGCCAGCAGTGATCGGACAGGGTCCCCCACTGAAGCTTTCTTT	CASSDRTGSPTEAFF
TRBJ1-1	-	-	TRBV9	TGTGCCAGCAGCGTAGCGGTCAGATACACTGAAGCTTTCTTT	CASSVAVRYTEAFF
TRBJ2-1	TRBD2	-	TRBV29-1	TGCAGCGTTGAAGTAGGCGGGAGCTCCTACAATGAGCAGTTCTTC	CSVEVGGSSYNEQFF
TRBJ2-3	-	-	TRBV5-1	TGCGCCAGCAGCTTGGCCCCGGGAGCAGATACGCAGTATTTT	CASSLAPGADTQYF